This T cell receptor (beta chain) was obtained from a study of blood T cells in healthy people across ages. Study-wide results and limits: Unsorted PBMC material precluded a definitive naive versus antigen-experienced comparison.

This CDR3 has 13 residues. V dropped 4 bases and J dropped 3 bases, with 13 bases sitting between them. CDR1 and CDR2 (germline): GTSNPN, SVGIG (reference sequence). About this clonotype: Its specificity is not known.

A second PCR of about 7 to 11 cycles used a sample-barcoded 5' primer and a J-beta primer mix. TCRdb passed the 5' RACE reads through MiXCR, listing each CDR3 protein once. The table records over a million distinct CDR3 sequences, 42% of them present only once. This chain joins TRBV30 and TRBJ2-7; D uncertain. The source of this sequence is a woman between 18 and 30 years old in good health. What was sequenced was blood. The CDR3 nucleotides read TGTGCCTGGAAGGCTAGTTTAGGCTACGAGCAGTACTTC. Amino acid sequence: CAWKASLGYEQYF.